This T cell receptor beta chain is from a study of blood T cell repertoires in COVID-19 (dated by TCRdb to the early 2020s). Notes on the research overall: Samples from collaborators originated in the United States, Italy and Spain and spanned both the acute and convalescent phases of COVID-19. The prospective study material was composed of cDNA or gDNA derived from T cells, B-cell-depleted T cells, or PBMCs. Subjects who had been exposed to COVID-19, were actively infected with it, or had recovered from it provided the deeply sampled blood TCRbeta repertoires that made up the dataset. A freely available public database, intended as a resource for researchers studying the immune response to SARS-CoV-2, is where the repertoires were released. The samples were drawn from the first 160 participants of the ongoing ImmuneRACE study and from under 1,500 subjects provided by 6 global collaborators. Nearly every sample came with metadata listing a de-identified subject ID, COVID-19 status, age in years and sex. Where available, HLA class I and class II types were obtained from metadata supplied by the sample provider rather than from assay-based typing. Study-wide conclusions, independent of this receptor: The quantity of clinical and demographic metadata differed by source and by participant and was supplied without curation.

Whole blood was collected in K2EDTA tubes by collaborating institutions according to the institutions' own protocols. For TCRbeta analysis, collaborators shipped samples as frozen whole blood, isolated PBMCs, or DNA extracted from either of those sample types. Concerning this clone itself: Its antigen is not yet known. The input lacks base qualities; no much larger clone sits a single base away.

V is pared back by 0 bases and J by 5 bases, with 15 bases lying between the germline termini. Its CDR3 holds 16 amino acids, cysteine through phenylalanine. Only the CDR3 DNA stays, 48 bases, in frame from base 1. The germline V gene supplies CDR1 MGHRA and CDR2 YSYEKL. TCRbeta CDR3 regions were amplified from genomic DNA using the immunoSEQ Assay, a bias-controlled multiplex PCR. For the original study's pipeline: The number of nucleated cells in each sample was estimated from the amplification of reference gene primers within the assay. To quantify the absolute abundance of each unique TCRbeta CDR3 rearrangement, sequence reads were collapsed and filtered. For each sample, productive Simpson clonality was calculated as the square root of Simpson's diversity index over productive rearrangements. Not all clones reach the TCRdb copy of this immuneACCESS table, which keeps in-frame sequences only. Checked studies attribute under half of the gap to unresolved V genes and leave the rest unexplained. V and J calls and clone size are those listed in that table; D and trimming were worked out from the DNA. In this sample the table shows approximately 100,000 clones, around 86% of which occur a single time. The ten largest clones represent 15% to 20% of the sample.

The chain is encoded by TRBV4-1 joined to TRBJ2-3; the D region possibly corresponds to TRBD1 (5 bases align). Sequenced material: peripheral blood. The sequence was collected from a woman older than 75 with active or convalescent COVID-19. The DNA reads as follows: TGCGCCAGCAGCCAAGATAATCAGGGTTCGGTAGATACGCAGTATTTT. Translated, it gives CASSQDNQGSVDTQYF.